The rows below give T cell receptor beta chains drawn from one sample of a study of regulatory T cells in long-lasting Graves disease. TCRdb passed the multiplex PCR reads through MiXCR, listing each CDR3 protein once. In the table there are 380,000 or so distinct CDR3 sequences, 15% to 20% of which are singletons. These data also formed part of another study, on T cells in Graves' hyperthyroidism and ophthalmopathy.

The sample consisted of peripheral blood mononuclear cells (PBMCs), taken at new diagnosis, from a patient treated with antithyroid drugs. The receptor set was obtained from a woman younger than 30 with Graves disease. CDR3s include the opening cysteine and the closing phenylalanine or tryptophan. D genes are given only for firm matches. Size values are once, few and many counts, or a class for expanded clones, and some rows have none.

V gene: TRBV18
D gene: .
J gene: TRBJ1-2
CDR3 length: 15
clone size: many
CDR3 DNA: TGTGCCAGCTCCCTGGGACTCTCGGAGGACTATGGCTACACCTTC
CDR3 protein: CASSLGLSEDYGYTF

V gene: TRBV10-3
D gene: TRBD1
J gene: TRBJ1-5
CDR3 length: 14
clone size: .
CDR3 DNA: TGTGCCTCCCAATCCCGACAGGGTGATCAGCCCCAGCATTTT
CDR3 protein: CASQSRQGDQPQHF

V gene: TRBV4-1
D gene: .
J gene: TRBJ2-7
CDR3 length: 14
clone size: many
CDR3 DNA: TGCGCCAGCAGCAACGTTAGGGCAAGCTACGAGCAGTACTTC
CDR3 protein: CASSNVRASYEQYF

V gene: TRBV10-2
D gene: .
J gene: TRBJ1-2
CDR3 length: 14
clone size: .
CDR3 DNA: TGCGCCAGCAGGACAGGTGGCAGGAACTATGGCTACACCTTC
CDR3 protein: CASRTGGRNYGYTF

V gene: TRBV5-4
D gene: TRBD2
J gene: TRBJ2-2
CDR3 length: 17
clone size: few
CDR3 DNA: TGTGCCAGCAGCTTAGGGCTAGCGGGAGGGCCGAGCGGGGAGCTGTTTTTT
CDR3 protein: CASSLGLAGGPSGELFF

V gene: TRBV5-1
D gene: .
J gene: TRBJ1-2
CDR3 length: 15
clone size: .
CDR3 DNA: TGTGCCAGCAGCTTGCCGGGACCCGCTGGCTATGGCTACACCTTC
CDR3 protein: CASSLPGPAGYGYTF

V gene: TRBV2
D gene: .
J gene: TRBJ1-2
CDR3 length: 12
clone size: many
CDR3 DNA: TGTGCCAGTCTATCCCCCCACTATGGCTACACCTTC
CDR3 protein: CASLSPHYGYTF

V gene: TRBV28
D gene: TRBD2
J gene: TRBJ2-1
CDR3 length: 14
clone size: many
CDR3 DNA: TGTGCCAGCAGTTTAAGCGGGAGGGCCCATGAGCAGTTCTTC
CDR3 protein: CASSLSGRAHEQFF

V gene: TRBV18
D gene: .
J gene: TRBJ2-7
CDR3 length: 15
clone size: .
CDR3 DNA: TGTGCCAGCTCCCGTAACGCCAGACGGGCGGGAGAGCAGTACTTC
CDR3 protein: CASSRNARRAGEQYF

V gene: TRBV20-1
D gene: .
J gene: TRBJ1-5
CDR3 length: 15
clone size: .
CDR3 DNA: TGCAGTGCTAGAGGTTCTTCTTTAAACAATCAGCCCCAGCATTTT
CDR3 protein: CSARGSSLNNQPQHF

V gene: TRBV11-2
D gene: .
J gene: TRBJ1-4
CDR3 length: 15
clone size: .
CDR3 DNA: TGTGCCAGCAGCTCCGGGGGGATACGGGGTGAAAAACTGTTTTTT
CDR3 protein: CASSSGGIRGEKLFF

V gene: TRBV5-1
D gene: TRBD1
J gene: TRBJ1-2
CDR3 length: 16
clone size: few
CDR3 DNA: TGCGCCAGCAGCTGGGGGGACAGCGCCCTAGGGGGTGGCTACACCTTC
CDR3 protein: CASSWGDSALGGGYTF

V gene: TRBV7-3
D gene: .
J gene: TRBJ1-2
CDR3 length: 15
clone size: many
CDR3 DNA: TGTGCCAGCAGCGGAAACGCGGGGGACTCCTATGGCTACACCTTC
CDR3 protein: CASSGNAGDSYGYTF

V gene: TRBV20-1
D gene: TRBD2
J gene: TRBJ2-1
CDR3 length: 15
clone size: many
CDR3 DNA: TGCAGTGCTGATAAACTAGCGGGAGTGCACAATGAGCAGTTCTTC
CDR3 protein: CSADKLAGVHNEQFF

V gene: TRBV27
D gene: TRBD1
J gene: TRBJ1-4
CDR3 length: 13
clone size: .
CDR3 DNA: TGTGCCAGCAGACCCACCAGGGGGCGAAAACTGTTTTTT
CDR3 protein: CASRPTRGRKLFF

V gene: TRBV27
D gene: TRBD2
J gene: TRBJ2-1
CDR3 length: 16
clone size: many
CDR3 DNA: TGTGCCAGCAGTTTAGGGACTAACGGGGGGTGGAATGAGCAGTTCTTC
CDR3 protein: CASSLGTNGGWNEQFF

V gene: TRBV20-1
D gene: TRBD1
J gene: TRBJ2-5
CDR3 length: 14
clone size: many
CDR3 DNA: TGCAGTGCTAGATCCCCAGGGGGCGACGGGACCCAGTACTTC
CDR3 protein: CSARSPGGDGTQYF

V gene: TRBV12-3/TRBV12-4
D gene: .
J gene: TRBJ2-2
CDR3 length: 13
clone size: many
CDR3 DNA: TGTGCCAGCCGAATACTTAACACCGGGGAGCTGTTTTTT
CDR3 protein: CASRILNTGELFF

V gene: TRBV29-1
D gene: .
J gene: TRBJ1-1
CDR3 length: 10
clone size: many
CDR3 DNA: TGCAGCGTTGAAAGAGGGGAAGCTTTCTTT
CDR3 protein: CSVERGEAFF

V gene: TRBV7-9
D gene: .
J gene: TRBJ1-3
CDR3 length: 16
clone size: once
CDR3 DNA: TGTGCCAGCAGCTCTCTCGGGGTATTAGGTGGAAACACCATATATTTT
CDR3 protein: CASSSLGVLGGNTIYF

V gene: TRBV28
D gene: .
J gene: TRBJ1-1
CDR3 length: 13
clone size: few
CDR3 DNA: TGTGCCAGCACTAAAAATACCAACACTGAAGCTTTCTTT
CDR3 protein: CASTKNTNTEAFF

V gene: TRBV20-1
D gene: .
J gene: TRBJ1-2
CDR3 length: 14
clone size: .
CDR3 DNA: TGCAGTGCTAGCTTTCCCTGGGGGTCCTATGGCTACACCTTC
CDR3 protein: CSASFPWGSYGYTF